This T cell receptor beta chain stems from a study of OX40 agonist ivuxolimab in advanced cancers. Study-wide background: Patients were treated with ivuxolimab, an agonistic anti-OX40 (CD134) antibody. Three patients showed partial responses: one hepatocellular carcinoma and two cutaneous melanoma cases. Regarding the study as a whole: Individuals who were partial responders at 0.1-3.0 mg/kg had clonal expansion that ranked among the lowest.

The sampling schedule covered blood at baseline, cycle 4 day 1, and cycle 7 day 1. This clone was seen only once. What it recognizes is unknown. This CDR3 contains 17 residues. CDR1 SGHAT and CDR2 FQNNGV come from the germline V gene. Trimming took 1 base from V and 5 from J; bases not matched to a gene: 12. Using immunoSEQ multiplex PCR, the repertoire was profiled, and TCRdb retains in-frame clones only, with some absent. The data show fewer than 45,000 clones, 65% to 80% seen once. This TCR came from an adult with an advanced solid tumor such as melanoma, head and neck, liver or kidney cancer. Sequenced here: CD4+ or CD8+ T cells sorted from blood, sampled in a trial of the OX40 agonist ivuxolimab. The chain has TRBV11-2 and TRBJ2-5; TRBD2 matches at 8 bases. The CDR3 loop reads CASSLAGGASGRETQYF. The CDR3 DNA is TGTGCCAGCAGCTTAGCGGGGGGGGCTAGCGGGCGCGAGACCCAGTACTTC.